This T cell receptor beta chain originates from a study of cytomegalovirus exposure and HLA in healthy donors. Regarding the study as a whole: No immune exposure information besides CMV serostatus was available. High sensitivity and specificity were reportedly achieved when the classifier diagnosed cytomegalovirus status. While the bulk of TCR sequences proved rare, some public TCRs turned up in many donors. Previous analysis showed most TCR beta V segments were productive about 87% or about 30% of the time.

The primer mix had 60 Vbeta and 13 Jbeta primers. The repertoire was sequenced with immunoSEQ multiplex PCR; TCRdb's copy has only in-frame clones and lacks some. The sample includes roughly 120,000 clones, 65% to 80% seen only once; the top ten take about 13%. From germline, CDR1 is SGDLS and CDR2 YYNGEE. This CDR3 is 16 amino acids long. The germline V and J ends were trimmed by 0 bases and 0 bases, with 10 bases remaining between them. Concerning this clone itself: The antigen remains unidentified.

This receptor was taken from a woman aged 60 to 75 in good health and CMV-seropositive. J is TRBJ1-3 and V is TRBV9, with no clear D. Sequencing was carried out using PBMCs. CDR3 region: CASSVEAGHSGNTIYF. The DNA for the CDR3 is TGTGCCAGCAGCGTAGAGGCAGGCCACTCTGGAAACACCATATATTTT.